The T cell receptor beta chain described here comes from a study of PD-1 blockade in classical Hodgkin lymphoma. Study outcomes and limitations: Newly diagnosed patients were reported to exhibit reduced baseline TCR diversity relative to healthy donors. With CD4+ cells, TCR diversity rose significantly by C4D1, but not with CD8+ cells. Individuals initiating nivolumab under 1 year after ASCT were excluded. Repertoire difference causes, possibly disease activity or prior therapy, remain undefined.

The method was immunoSEQ multiplex PCR; TCRdb's version includes in-frame clones alone and lacks a portion of them. The sample yields some 95,000 clones, 75% to 95% seen once. Sample time point: cycle 4 day 1 (C4D1), after more than 5 weeks of nivolumab. All patients relapsed after autologous stem cell transplantation, and brentuximab vedotin exposure varied. Germline assignment: CDR1 SNHLY and CDR2 FYNNEI. V lost 6 bases and J 0 bases, leaving 13 bases between the germline ends. The CDR3 spans 15 residues. A remark on this clone: Antigen: not known.

The chain employs TRBV2 and TRBJ2-3; D possibly corresponds to TRBD1 (6 bases). The sequencing here drew on peripheral blood mononuclear cells (PBMCs), taken before the fourth cycle of nivolumab. This clonotype was obtained from a human donor with classical Hodgkin lymphoma. The DNA of the CDR3 is TGTGCCAGCAGCGCGGCAGGGGATAGCACAGATACGCAGTATTTT. Amino acids: CASSAAGDSTDTQYF.